The 3 T cell receptor beta chains presented below share a single source sample, sequenced in a study of human T cells and chemical hapten exposure. Described time point: pre-sensitization, week 0. Treatment meaning: therapeutic diphenylcyclopropenone sensitization with weekly scalp DPC. TCRdb re-called the RACE reads with MiXCR, one entry per CDR3 protein. The sample shows 40,000 to 50,000 distinct CDR3 sequences, 12% of them seen only once. The material sequenced was whole blood, taken in connection with sensitization to the hapten diphenylcyclopropenone (DPC). The source is a woman between 25 and 40 years old with alopecia areata. Some clones in this sample may be carry-over from other donors' samples.

This clonotype occurred many times. This chain links TRBV4-3 with TRBJ1-4; D is undetermined. Trimming pared 1 base from V and 9 bases from J, leaving 9 bases between. The CDR3 covers 13 residues. Germline V gives CDR1 LGHNA, CDR2 YSLEER. The CDR3 spells CASSQGGVKKLFF. CDR3 coding DNA: TGCGCCAGCAGCCAAGGAGGCGTAAAAAAACTGTTTTTT.

The rearrangement joins TRBV18 to TRBJ1-5; 7 bases match TRBD1. CDR3 length equals 15 residues. The germline CDR1 and CDR2 sequences are KGHSH and LQKENI. The junction had 5 bases not matched to a gene; V was cut back by 4 bases and J by 2 bases. In DNA form, the CDR3 reads TGTGCCAGCTCACTGGATGGACAGGGCAATCAGCCCCAGCATTTT. Amino acids: CASSLDGQGNQPQHF.

This clonotype was detected ten times or more. The rearrangement joins TRBV7-6 to TRBJ2-7, with 9 nucleotides matching TRBD2. V lost 1 base, J lost 1 base, and 8 bases stayed unmatched. The CDR3 runs to 17 residues. CDR1 is SGHVS and CDR2 is FNYEAQ in the germline V gene. The CDR3: CASSLEIAGEGSYEQYF. The CDR3 DNA follows: TGTGCCAGCAGCTTAGAGATAGCGGGAGAGGGATCCTACGAGCAGTACTTC.